This TCR beta chain was captured in a study of human T cells and chemical hapten exposure. Study information: Application of 0.01% DPC to the upper back was done by patch test, with a reading at 6 days. Affected patients, primarily female, had alopecia areata, totalis or universalis. Study findings and constraints: TCRs at a frequency above 1 in 1000 stayed unchanged with DPC sensitization.

This clonotype was observed many times. The antigen is unknown. TCRdb independently ran MiXCR on the RACE reads; one entry per CDR3 protein. The sample consists of tens of thousands of distinct CDR3 sequences, approximately 9% of them appearing once. Trimming removed 2 bases from V and 5 bases from J; junction bases left unmatched: 5. Germline V CDR1 and CDR2: GTSNPN, SVGIG (reference sequence). The CDR3 has 13 amino acids. Described time point: patch test 2, 6 weeks after DPC sensitization. Regarding treatment: therapeutic diphenylcyclopropenone sensitization with weekly scalp DPC. At patch-test visits, sampling came before the patch test.

This chain connects TRBV30 to TRBJ1-1, with 7 bases aligning to TRBD1. The sample consisted of whole blood, taken in connection with sensitization to the hapten diphenylcyclopropenone (DPC). The source is a woman in her thirties or forties with alopecia areata. Some clones in this sample may be carry-over from other donors' samples. The CDR3: CAWSRQGGTEAFF. CDR3 sequence (DNA): TGTGCCTGGAGTCGACAGGGTGGAACTGAAGCTTTCTTT.